The 5 T cell receptor beta chains below all came from one sample that was sequenced in a study of beta chain features in type 1 diabetes. TCRB transcripts that were expressed got sequenced, as all of the isolated RNA had been reverse transcribed. The data were produced by immunoSEQ multiplex PCR, yet TCRdb's version contains in-frame clones alone and is incomplete. The sample includes roughly 610,000 clones, less than 20% seen only once; the top ten take about 0.097%. Material: naive CD4+ T cells from blood. All receptors derive from a man younger than 30 in good health.

This clone came up a few times. The chain joins TRBV6-6 to TRBJ2-1; D might be TRBD1 (5 bases). The CDR3 length is 13 residues. CDR1 and CDR2 from the germline V gene are MNHNY and SVGAGI (reference sequence). Trimming took off 6 bases at V and 4 bases at J, with 10 bases between the two ends. The CDR3 spells CASRRTSYNEQFF. The DNA for the CDR3 is TGTGCCAGCAGGAGGACATCTTACAATGAGCAGTTCTTC.

The chain carries TRBV30 and TRBJ2-7; D is undetermined. From germline, CDR1 is GTSNPN and CDR2 SVGIG (reference sequence). The CDR3 covers 11 residues. Trimming cost V 1 base and J 7 bases, with 8 bases left between them. The CDR3 DNA is TGTGCCTGGAGTGAGGTAGGGGAGCAGTACTTC. It specifies CAWSEVGEQYF.

This clone has only a few counts. The V gene is TRBV2, the J gene TRBJ1-4; D might be TRBD1 (5 bases). Germline CDR1 SNHLY, CDR2 FYNNEI. The CDR3 runs 15 residues. V was cut by 6 bases and J by 7 bases, with 18 bases left in between. The DNA for the CDR3 is TGTGCCAGCAGGGGGCTTGAGGGGCAGGGTGAAAAACTGTTTTTT. Encoded protein: CASRGLEGQGEKLFF.

In this sample, this clone turned up a few times. The gene calls are TRBV18 and TRBJ2-7; D may correspond to TRBD1 or TRBD2 (6 bases each). This CDR3 is built from 13 residues. Germline V CDR1 and CDR2: KGHSH, LQKENI. V was clipped by 3 bases and J by 6 bases, with 12 bases between them. CDR3 coding DNA: TGTGCCAGCTCACCTTCCGAGGGGGGCGAGCAGTACTTC. As protein: CASSPSEGGEQYF. Supplemented by reference TRBV18 and TRBJ2-7, the full variable domain reads NAGVMQNPRHLVRRRGQEARLRCSPMKGHSHVYWYRQLPEEGLKFMVYLQKENIIDESGMPKERFSAEFPKEGPSILRIQQVVRGDSAAYFCASSPSEGGEQYFGPGTRLTVT.

The chain recombines TRBV10-3 with TRBJ2-3; D ambiguous. V was cut by 4 bases and J by 4 bases, with 15 bases left in between. The CDR3 is 15 amino acids. CDR1 is ENHRY, CDR2 SYGVKD, per germline. The CDR3 sequence: CAISGASWVSDTQYF. The DNA for the CDR3 is TGTGCCATCAGTGGGGCCTCGTGGGTGTCAGATACGCAGTATTTT.